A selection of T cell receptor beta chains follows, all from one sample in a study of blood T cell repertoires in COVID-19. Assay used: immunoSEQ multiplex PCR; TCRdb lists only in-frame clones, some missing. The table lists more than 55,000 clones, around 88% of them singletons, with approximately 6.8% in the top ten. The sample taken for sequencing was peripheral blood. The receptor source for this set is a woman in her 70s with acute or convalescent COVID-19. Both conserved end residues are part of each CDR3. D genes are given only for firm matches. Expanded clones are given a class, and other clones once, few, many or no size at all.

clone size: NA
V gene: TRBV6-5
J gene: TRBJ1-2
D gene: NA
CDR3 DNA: TGTGCCTGCCATTCAGGTTCTGGCGGCTACACCTTC
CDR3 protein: CACHSGSGGYTF

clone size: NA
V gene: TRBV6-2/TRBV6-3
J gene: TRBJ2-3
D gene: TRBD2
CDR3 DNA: TGTGCCAGCAGTTCGGCGGGGGGGCCAGATACGCAGTATTTT
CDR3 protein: CASSSAGGPDTQYF

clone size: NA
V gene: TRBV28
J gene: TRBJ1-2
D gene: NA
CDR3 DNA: TGTGCCAGCAGTCCGTCAGTGGACTATGGCTACACCTTC
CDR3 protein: CASSPSVDYGYTF

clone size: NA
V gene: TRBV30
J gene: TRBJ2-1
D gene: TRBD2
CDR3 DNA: TGTGCCTGGAGTAGTCTAGCGGGGGGCCGGTCCTACAATGAGCAGTTCTTC
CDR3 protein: CAWSSLAGGRSYNEQFF

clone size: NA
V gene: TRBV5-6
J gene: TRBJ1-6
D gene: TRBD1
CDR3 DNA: TGTGCCAGCAGCCGTACAGGGGAAAGGAAGAATTCACCCCTCCACTTT
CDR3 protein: CASSRTGERKNSPLHF

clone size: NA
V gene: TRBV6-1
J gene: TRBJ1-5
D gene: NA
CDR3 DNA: TGTGCCAGCAGTCGCCGGGACTGGGATCAGCCCCAGCATTTT
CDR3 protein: CASSRRDWDQPQHF

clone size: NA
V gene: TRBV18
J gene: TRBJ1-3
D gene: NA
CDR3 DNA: TGTGCCAGCTCACCACCGAGTGGCTCTGGAAACACCATATATTTT
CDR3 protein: CASSPPSGSGNTIYF

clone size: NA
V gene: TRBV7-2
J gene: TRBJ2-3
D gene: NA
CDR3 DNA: TGTGCCAGCAGCTTAGCTACTAGCACAGATACGCAGTATTTT
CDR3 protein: CASSLATSTDTQYF

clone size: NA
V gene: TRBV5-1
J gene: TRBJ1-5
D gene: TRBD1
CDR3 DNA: TGCGCCAGCAGCCCCTCGACAGGGTTTCAGCCCCAGCATTTT
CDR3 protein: CASSPSTGFQPQHF

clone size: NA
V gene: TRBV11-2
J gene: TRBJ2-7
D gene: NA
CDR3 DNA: TGTGCCAGCAGCACCGAGCGGAGCCTCGGCGAGCAGTACTTC
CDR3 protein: CASSTERSLGEQYF

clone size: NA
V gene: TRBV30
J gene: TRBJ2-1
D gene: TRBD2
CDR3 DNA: TGTGCCTGGAATGTAGCGGGAGTCTACAATGAGCAGTTCTTC
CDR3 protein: CAWNVAGVYNEQFF

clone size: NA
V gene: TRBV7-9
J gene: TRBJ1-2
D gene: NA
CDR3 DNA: TGTGCCAGCAGCTTAGTGGCTTCAAACTATGGCTACACCTTC
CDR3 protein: CASSLVASNYGYTF

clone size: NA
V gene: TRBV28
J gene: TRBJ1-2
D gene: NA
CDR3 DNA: TGTGCCAGCAGTTTGGCCCTCTATGGCTACACCTTC
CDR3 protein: CASSLALYGYTF

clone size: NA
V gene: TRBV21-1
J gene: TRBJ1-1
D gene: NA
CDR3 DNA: TGTGCCAGCAGCAAAGAATCCGGGGGGCGGACTGAAGCTTTCTTT
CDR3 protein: CASSKESGGRTEAFF

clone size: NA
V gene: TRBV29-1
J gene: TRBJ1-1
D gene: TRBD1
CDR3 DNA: TGCAGCGGCTACAGGGGGACTGAAGCTTTCTTT
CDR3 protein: CSGYRGTEAFF

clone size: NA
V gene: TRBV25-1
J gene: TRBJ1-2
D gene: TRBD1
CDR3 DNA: TGTGCCAGCCAAGGGGGCTCGAACTATGGCTACACCTTC
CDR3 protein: CASQGGSNYGYTF

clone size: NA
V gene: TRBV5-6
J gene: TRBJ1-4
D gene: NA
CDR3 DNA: TGTGCCAGCAGCTTTCTTACAGGGTCTAATGAAAAACTGTTTTTT
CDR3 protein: CASSFLTGSNEKLFF

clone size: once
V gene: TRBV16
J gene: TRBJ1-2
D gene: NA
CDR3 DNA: TGTGCCAGCAGCCAAACCCCCGAGGGGGGGACCTTTTATGGCTACACCTTC
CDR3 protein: CASSQTPEGGTFYGYTF

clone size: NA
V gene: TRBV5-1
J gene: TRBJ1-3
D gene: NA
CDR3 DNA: TGCGCCAGCAGCTTGGCGCCTCAACAGGGAACCAACTCTGGAAACACCATATATTTT
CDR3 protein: CASSLAPQQGTNSGNTIYF

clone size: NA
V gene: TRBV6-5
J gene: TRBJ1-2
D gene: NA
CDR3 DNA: TGTGCCAGCACTAAAACGGCCAGCGCCTACACCTTC
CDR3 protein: CASTKTASAYTF

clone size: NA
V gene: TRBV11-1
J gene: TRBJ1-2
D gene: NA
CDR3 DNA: TGTGCCAGCCTCAGGGAAACCTATGGCTACACCTTC
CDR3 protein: CASLRETYGYTF

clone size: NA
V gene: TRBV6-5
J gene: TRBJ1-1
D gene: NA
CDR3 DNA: TGTGCCAGCAGGTTCACAGGGTTTACTGAAGCTTTCTTT
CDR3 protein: CASRFTGFTEAFF

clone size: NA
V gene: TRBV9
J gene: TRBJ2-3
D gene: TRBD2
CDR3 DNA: TGTGCCAGCAGCTTCGGGGGGGGCACAGATACGCAGTATTTT
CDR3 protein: CASSFGGGTDTQYF

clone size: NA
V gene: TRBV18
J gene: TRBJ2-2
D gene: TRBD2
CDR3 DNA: TGTGCCAGCTCGCTGGGACTAGTCACCGGGGAGCTGTTTTTT
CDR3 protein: CASSLGLVTGELFF

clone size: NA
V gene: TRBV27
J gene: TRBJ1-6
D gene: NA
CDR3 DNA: TGTGCCAGCAGCCAACAGGGCTATAATTCACCCCTCCACTTT
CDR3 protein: CASSQQGYNSPLHF

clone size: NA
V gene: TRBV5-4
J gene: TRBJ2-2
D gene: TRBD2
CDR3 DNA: TGTGCCAGCCGGGCGGGGGGGCAGAGCACCGGGGAGCTGTTTTTT
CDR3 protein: CASRAGGQSTGELFF

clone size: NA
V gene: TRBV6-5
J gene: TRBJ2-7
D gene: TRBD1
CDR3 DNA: TGTGCCAGCAGAAGGGGGACAGACCCCTCCTACGAGCAGTACTTC
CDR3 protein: CASRRGTDPSYEQYF

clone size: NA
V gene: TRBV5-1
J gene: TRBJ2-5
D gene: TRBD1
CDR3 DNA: TGCGCCAGCAGCCGGGTTGGACAGGCCTTCCAAGAGACCCAGTACTTC
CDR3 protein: CASSRVGQAFQETQYF

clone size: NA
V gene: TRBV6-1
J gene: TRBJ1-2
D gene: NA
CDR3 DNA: TGTGCCAGCAGCTTGGGAGCGTACGATGGCTACACCTTC
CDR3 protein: CASSLGAYDGYTF

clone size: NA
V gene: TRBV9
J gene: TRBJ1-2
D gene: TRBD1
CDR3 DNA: TGTGCCAGCAGCGGGGACAGTGGCTACACCTTC
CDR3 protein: CASSGDSGYTF

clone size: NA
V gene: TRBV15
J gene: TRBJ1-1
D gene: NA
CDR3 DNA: TGTGCCACCAGCAGAGATCGAGCTTTCTTT
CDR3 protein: CATSRDRAFF

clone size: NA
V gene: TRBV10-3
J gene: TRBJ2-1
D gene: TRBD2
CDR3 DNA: TGTGCCATCAGCAACTTTCCGGGACTAGCGGGAGGCGATGAGCAGTTCTTC
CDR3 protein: CAISNFPGLAGGDEQFF

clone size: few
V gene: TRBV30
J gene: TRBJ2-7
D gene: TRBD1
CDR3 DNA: TGTGCCTGGAGTGGTTTAGGACAGGGATCCTACGAGCAGTACTTC
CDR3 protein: CAWSGLGQGSYEQYF

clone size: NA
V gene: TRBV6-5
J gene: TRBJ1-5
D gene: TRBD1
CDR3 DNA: TGTGCCAGCAACCTGGACAGGGATGGAAATCAGCCCCAGCATTTT
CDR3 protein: CASNLDRDGNQPQHF

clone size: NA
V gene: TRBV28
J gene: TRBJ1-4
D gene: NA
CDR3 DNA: TGTGCCAGCAGTTACTCAGGGTGGACTAATGAAAAACTGTTTTTT
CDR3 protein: CASSYSGWTNEKLFF

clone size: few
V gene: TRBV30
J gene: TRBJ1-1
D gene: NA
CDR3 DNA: TGTGCCTGGAGGGCCCCCGGGGGGTACACTGAAGCTTTCTTT
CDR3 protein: CAWRAPGGYTEAFF

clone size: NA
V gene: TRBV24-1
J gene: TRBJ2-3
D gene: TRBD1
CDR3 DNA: TGTGCCACCAGTGACAACAGGGGGCAGGCAGATACGCAGTATTTT
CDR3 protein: CATSDNRGQADTQYF

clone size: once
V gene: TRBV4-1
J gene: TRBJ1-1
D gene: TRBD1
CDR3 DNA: TGCGCCAGCAGCCGGACAGGGGAGAACACTGAAGCTTTCTTT
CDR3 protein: CASSRTGENTEAFF

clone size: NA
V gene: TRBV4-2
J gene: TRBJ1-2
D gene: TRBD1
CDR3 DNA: TGTGCCAGCAGCCAAACAGACAGGGGGGATGGCTACACCTTC
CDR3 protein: CASSQTDRGDGYTF

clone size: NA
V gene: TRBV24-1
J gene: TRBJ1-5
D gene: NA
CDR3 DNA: TGTGCCACCAGTGATTCCTCAGGGAAGGGCAATCAGCCCCAGCATTTT
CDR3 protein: CATSDSSGKGNQPQHF

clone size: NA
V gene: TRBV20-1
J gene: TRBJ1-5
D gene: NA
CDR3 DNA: TGCAGTGCTAGTTCGGGGAATCAGCCCCAGCATTTT
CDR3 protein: CSASSGNQPQHF

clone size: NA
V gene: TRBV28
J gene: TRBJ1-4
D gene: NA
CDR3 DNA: TGTGCCAGCAGTTTTCTGACAGTAAATGAAAAACTGTTTTTT
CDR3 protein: CASSFLTVNEKLFF

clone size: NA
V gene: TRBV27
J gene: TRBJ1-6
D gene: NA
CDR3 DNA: TGTGCCAGCCGTGACGAACTAATTTCTTCACCCCTCCACTTT
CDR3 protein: CASRDELISSPLHF

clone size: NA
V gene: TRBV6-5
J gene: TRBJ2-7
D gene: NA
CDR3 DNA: TGTGCCAGCAGTTATTGGCAGGGGGGTTACGAGCAGTACTTC
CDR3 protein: CASSYWQGGYEQYF

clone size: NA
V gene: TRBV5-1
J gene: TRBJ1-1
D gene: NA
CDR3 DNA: TGCGCCAGCAGCTTGGAGGGGCCGAGGACTGAAGCTTTCTTT
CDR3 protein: CASSLEGPRTEAFF

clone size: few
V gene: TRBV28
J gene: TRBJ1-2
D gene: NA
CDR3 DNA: TGTGCCAGCAGTCCGGGGGACTATGGCTACACCTTC
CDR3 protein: CASSPGDYGYTF

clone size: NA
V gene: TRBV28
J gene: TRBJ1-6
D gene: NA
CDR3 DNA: TGTGCCACCAAAAAGGACATCTCCTATAATTCACCCCTCCACTTT
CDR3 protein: CATKKDISYNSPLHF

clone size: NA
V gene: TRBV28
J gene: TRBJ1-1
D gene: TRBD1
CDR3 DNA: TGTGCCAGCAGGCTTGGAGGGGGCGCGTCGAACACTGAAGCTTTCTTT
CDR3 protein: CASRLGGGASNTEAFF

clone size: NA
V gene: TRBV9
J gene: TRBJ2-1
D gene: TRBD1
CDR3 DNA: TGTGCCAGCAGCGTAGATGGCAGGGGGTGGAATGAGCAGTTCTTC
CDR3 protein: CASSVDGRGWNEQFF

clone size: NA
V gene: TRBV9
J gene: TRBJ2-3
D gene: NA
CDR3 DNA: TGTGCCAGCAGCGTAGACCAGGGGTTAACAGATACGCAGTATTTT
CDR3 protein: CASSVDQGLTDTQYF

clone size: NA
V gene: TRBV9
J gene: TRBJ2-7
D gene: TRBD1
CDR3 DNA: TGTGCCAGCAGCGCGGGGACAGGGAATCTCTACGAGCAGTACTTC
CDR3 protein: CASSAGTGNLYEQYF

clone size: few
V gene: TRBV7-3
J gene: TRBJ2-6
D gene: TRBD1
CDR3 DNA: TGTGCCAGCAGCGCCCGGGACAGGGTTGACGGGGCCAACGTCCTGACTTTC
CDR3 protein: CASSARDRVDGANVLTF

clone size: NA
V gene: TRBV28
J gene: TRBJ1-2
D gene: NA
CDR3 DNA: TGTGCCAGCAGTTTATATCAGGGCTACACCTTC
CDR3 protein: CASSLYQGYTF

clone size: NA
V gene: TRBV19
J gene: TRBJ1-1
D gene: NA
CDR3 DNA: TGTGCCAGTAGTGCCGCCGCATCAGGCTTTCGGCCTGAAGCTTTCTTT
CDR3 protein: CASSAAASGFRPEAFF

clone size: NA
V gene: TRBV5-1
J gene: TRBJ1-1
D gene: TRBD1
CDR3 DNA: TGCGCCAGCAGCAGCCAGGGGGACACTGAAGCTTTCTTT
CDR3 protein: CASSSQGDTEAFF

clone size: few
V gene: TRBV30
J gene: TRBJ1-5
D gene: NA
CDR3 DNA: TGTGCCTGGAGCGGGGGTGGACAGCCCCAGCATTTT
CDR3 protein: CAWSGGGQPQHF

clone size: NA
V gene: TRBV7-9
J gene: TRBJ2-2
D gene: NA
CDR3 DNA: TGTGCCAGCAGCTTAGGGCTGAACACCGGGGAGCTGTTTTTT
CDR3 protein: CASSLGLNTGELFF